Below, one T cell receptor beta chain is given with its context. Antigen: not known. This entry belongs to a study of monozygotic twins with inflammatory bowel disease. General study points: Among IBD patients, TCRbeta diversity (inverse Simpson) was lower than in healthy co-twins. Perhaps reflecting limited power, concordant and discordant twins did not differ in repertoire similarity.

The germline V gene encodes CDR1 SGHTA and CDR2 FQGNSA. This CDR3 has 13 residues. TCRdb reworked the 5' RACE reads into one entry per CDR3 protein, no DNA. Its table lists more than 350,000 distinct CDR3 sequences. The chain recombines TRBV7-2 with TRBJ2-7; the D gene TCRdb calls, TRBD1, cannot be checked with no DNA. The material sequenced was blood. The TCR was taken from a human donor with ulcerative colitis or Crohn's disease, or a healthy co-twin of an affected twin (not recorded which). The CDR3 reads CASSSRSGGEQYF. The variable domain in full, with the rest retrieved from reference TRBV7-2 and TRBJ2-7, is GAGVSQSPSNKVTEKGKDVELRCDPISGHTALYWYRQSLGQGLEFLIYFQGNSAPDKSGLPSDRFSAERTGGSVSTLTIQRTQQEDSAVYLCASSSRSGGEQYFGPGTRLTVT.